The text below deals with one TCR beta chain. The antigen is not known. This entry is derived from a study of shared clonotypes between healthy human individuals. Study-wide findings and caveats: Shared clonotypes across all four donors exceeded non-shared ones in generation probability.

CD8 cells classed as naive were CD45RO-negative and positively selected for CCR7, excluding terminally differentiated effector memory CD45RA+ cells. Data came from immunoSEQ multiplex PCR; TCRdb stores just in-frame clones and leaves some out. The sample has under 2,000,000 clones; about 95% are singletons. Trimming took 4 bases from V and 5 from J, leaving 12 bases between them. Germline V lookup: CDR1 SGHDT, CDR2 YYEEEE. This CDR3 is built from 13 residues. The sequenced sample was naive CD8+ T cells sorted from blood. This chain connects TRBV5-6 to TRBJ2-5; D is ambiguous. The clonotype was recovered from a young man in good health. The CDR3 spells CASSPPIGETQYF. CDR3 coding DNA: TGTGCCAGCAGCCCTCCAATTGGGGAGACCCAGTACTTC.